Listed here are 20 T cell receptor beta chains from one sample, sequenced in a study of blood T cells in healthy people across ages. Together with a sample-barcoded 5' primer, a J-beta primer mix was included in a second PCR lasting about 6 to 11 cycles. TCRdb reprocessed the 5' RACE reads with MiXCR, giving one entry per CDR3 protein. The repertoire holds about 780,000 distinct CDR3 sequences, with around 45% as singletons. Sequenced input: blood. The receptors stem from a man at least 80 years old in good health.

V and J are TRBV3-1 and TRBJ2-7; D is unresolved. The CDR3 is made up of 14 amino acids. Trimming took off 4 bases at V and 2 bases at J, with 12 bases between the two ends. Per the germline V gene, CDR1 is LGHDT and CDR2 is YNNKEL (reference sequence). CDR3 sequence: CASSPAAKAYEQYF. CDR3 nucleotides: TGTGCCAGCAGCCCAGCAGCGAAGGCCTACGAGCAGTACTTC.

The chain recombines TRBV7-2 with TRBJ2-3, with D possibly matching TRBD1 (6 bases). Trimming cost V 3 bases and J 6 bases, with 19 bases left between them. The CDR3 has 16 residues. From germline, CDR1 is SGHTA and CDR2 FQGNSA. Here the CDR3 reads CASSLVQGALVDTQYF. The CDR3 DNA follows: TGTGCCAGCAGCTTGGTACAGGGTGCCCTCGTTGATACGCAGTATTTT.

This clonotype was seen a few times. The genes are TRBV7-9 and TRBJ1-3; D is perhaps TRBD1 (6 bases). Trimming cost V 5 bases and J 1 base, with 12 bases left between them. The CDR3 is 15 residues long. Germline-derived CDR1 and CDR2 are SEHNR and FQNEAQ (reference sequence). CDR3 protein: CASSISTGSGNTIYF. The CDR3 nucleotides are TGTGCCAGCAGCATATCTACAGGGTCTGGAAACACCATATATTTT.

The genes are TRBV7-2 and TRBJ1-2; D gene ambiguous. Germline V gene lookup returns CDR1 SGHTA and CDR2 FQGNSA. The CDR3 extends over 13 amino acids. The V end was cut by 2 bases, the J end by 5 bases, with 9 bases between. The CDR3 is CASSLSVGYGYTF. In nucleotides, the CDR3 is TGTGCCAGCAGCTTATCGGTGGGGTATGGCTACACCTTC.

The CDR3: CASSERGGLVDEQYF. In nucleotides, the CDR3 is TGTGCCAGCAGTGAACGGGGGGGACTAGTAGACGAGCAGTACTTC. The gene calls are TRBV6-1 and TRBJ2-7; TRBD2 matches 8 bases. The CDR3 runs to 15 residues. Germline V gives CDR1 MNHNS, CDR2 SASEGT. The trim removed 2 bases at V and 5 bases at J, leaving 8 bases unmatched.

DNA for the CDR3: TGTGCCAGTAGTCCCCGACCGTCGGCTGAAGCTTTCTTT. Protein: CASSPRPSAEAFF. This sequence joins TRBV19 and TRBJ1-1, with unresolved D. The CDR3 has 13 residues. Germline V lookup: CDR1 LNHDA, CDR2 SQIVND (reference sequence). V was cut by 5 bases and J by 6 bases, with 13 bases left in between. The full variable domain, in which reference TRBV19 and TRBJ1-1 provide the parts outside the CDR3, is DGGITQSPKYLFRKEGQNVTLSCEQNLNHDAMYWYRQDPGQGLRLIYYSQIVNDFQKGDIAEGYSVSREKKESFPLTVTSAQKNPTAFYLCASSPRPSAEAFFGQGTRLTVV.

Remarks on this clonotype: The junction departs from the called germline gene at one end, perhaps through a read error. V is TRBV2 and J is TRBJ2-6, with D tentatively TRBD1 (5 bases). Germline values: CDR1 SNHLY, CDR2 FYNNEI. This CDR3 has 18 amino acids. In DNA, the CDR3 is TGTGCCGGCAGTGAATTGGACACTACCTATACTGGGGCCAACGTCCTGACTTTC. Its translation: CAGSELDTTYTGANVLTF.

V usage is TRBV5-6 and J usage is TRBJ1-2, with D perhaps TRBD1 (6 bases). This CDR3 contains 15 residues. V lost 2 bases, J lost 2 bases, and 13 bases lay in between. CDR1 and CDR2 from the germline V gene are SGHDT and YYEEEE. The CDR3 here is CASSFPDSQNYGYTF. CDR3 in DNA: TGTGCCAGCAGCTTTCCGGACAGCCAGAACTATGGCTACACCTTC.

This clonotype was seen repeatedly, ten times or more. The J gene is TRBJ2-1, the V gene TRBV4-3; no clear D. Trimming removed 0 bases at V and 4 bases at J, with 7 bases between. The CDR3 spans 14 residues. Germline V lookup: CDR1 LGHNA, CDR2 YSLEER. In DNA form, the CDR3 reads TGCGCCAGCAGCCAAGACGATAGATACAATGAGCAGTTCTTC. Translation gives CASSQDDRYNEQFF.

V is TRBV18 and J is TRBJ1-2, with D unresolved. The ends were cut back, 2 bases at V and 8 bases at J, with 12 bases in the middle. Germline CDR1 KGHSH, CDR2 LQKENI. This CDR3 has 13 amino acids. Here the CDR3 DNA reads TGTGCCAGCTCACCATCAGACACTTACGGCTACACCTTC. Amino acid sequence: CASSPSDTYGYTF.

V usage is TRBV20-1 and J usage is TRBJ2-1; TRBD2 agrees at 11 bases. The junction had 7 bases not matched to a gene; V was cut back by 0 bases and J by 9 bases. The CDR3 consists of 15 residues. CDR1 DFQATT and CDR2 SNEGSKA come from the germline V gene (reference sequence). Here the CDR3 DNA reads TGCAGTGCTAGAGATTCGGGCCTAGCGGGAGGTGAGCAGTTCTTC. This translates into CSARDSGLAGGEQFF.

This chain uses TRBV10-3 with TRBJ1-1; 7 bases match TRBD1. Germline values: CDR1 ENHRY, CDR2 SYGVKD. J was trimmed by 1 base and V by 4 bases; bases with no gene match: 3. CDR3 length equals 14 residues. The CDR3 reads CAISADRANTEAFF. CDR3 bases: TGTGCCATCAGTGCAGACAGGGCGAACACTGAAGCTTTCTTT.

This chain joins TRBV7-9 and TRBJ2-1; 14 bases agree with TRBD2. The trim removed 6 bases at V and 15 bases at J, leaving 7 bases unmatched. The CDR3 runs 13 residues. Germline CDR1 is SEHNR and CDR2 is FQNEAQ (reference sequence). The CDR3 nucleotides are TGTGCCAGCAGTTCTGGACTAGCGGGAGGACGGTTCTTC. Translation: CASSSGLAGGRFF.

The CDR3 coding sequence is TGTGCCAGCAGCCGGGGACGGGACCAGACCCAGTACTTC. This sequence encodes CASSRGRDQTQYF. V and J are TRBV7-3 and TRBJ2-5, with D perhaps given as TRBD1 or TRBD2 (5 bases each). V was clipped by 5 bases and J by 6 bases, with 13 bases between them. Germline CDR1 SGHTA, CDR2 FQGTGA. The CDR3 covers 13 residues.

This clonotype was counted at least ten times. The chain recombines TRBV7-2 with TRBJ2-3; TRBD2 might be the D (6 bases). The CDR3 sequence is 16 residues long. V lost 3 bases to trimming and J lost 0 bases, with 13 bases between them. CDR1 and CDR2 from the germline V gene are SGHTA and FQGNSA. This chain's CDR3 is CASSLFGGGSTDTQYF. The DNA for the CDR3 is TGTGCCAGCAGCTTGTTTGGCGGAGGGAGCACAGATACGCAGTATTTT.

This clonotype appeared once. The J gene is TRBJ2-2, the V gene TRBV5-6, with TRBD1 matching over 8 bases. Per germline, CDR1 SGHDT and CDR2 YYEEEE. CDR3 length equals 17 residues. V shed 4 bases, J shed 2 bases, and the junction held 10 bases outside the gene matches. The CDR3 bases are TGTGCCAGCAGCCCCGGGACAGGCGGATTTAACACCGGGGAGCTGTTTTTT. Amino acid sequence: CASSPGTGGFNTGELFF.

This clonotype appeared once. The chain combines TRBV12-3 or TRBV12-4 with TRBJ1-4, with 8 bases matching TRBD1. The CDR3 contains 15 residues. V shed 4 bases and J 5 bases; nucleotides not matched to a gene: 6. CDR3 protein: CASSSSDRANEKLFF. The CDR3 DNA reads TGTGCCAGCAGTTCCTCGGACAGGGCGAATGAAAAACTGTTTTTT.

About this clonotype itself: This sequence may be a read error, since a much larger clone differs from it by one base. The V call is TRBV6-5, the J call TRBJ2-3, with D unresolved. The CDR3 totals 15 residues. The germline gives CDR1 MNHEY, CDR2 SVGAGI. CDR3 coding DNA: TGTGCCAGCAGCCTACGGACCCCCGGGTCGGATACGGAGTATTTT. Translating gives CASSLRTPGSDTEYF.

This chain joins TRBV20-1 and TRBJ2-3; the D is unclear. Germline-derived CDR1 and CDR2 are DFQATT and SNEGSKA (reference sequence). This CDR3 has 16 residues. V lost 0 bases and J lost 4, with 17 bases in between. The CDR3 loop is CSARDYRARSADTQYF. CDR3 nucleotide sequence: TGCAGTGCTAGAGATTACCGAGCGCGGAGTGCAGATACGCAGTATTTT.

The chain joins TRBV6-6 to TRBJ2-7; the D gene is possibly TRBD2 (5 bases). CDR3 length: 16 residues. Trimming shortened V by 6 bases and J by 0 bases, and 18 bases separated the two germline ends. Germline values: CDR1 MNHNY, CDR2 SVGAGI (reference sequence). For the CDR3, the DNA is TGTGCCAGCAGGGACTCCTCCGGACTTAGCTCCTACGAGCAGTACTTC. It specifies CASRDSSGLSSYEQYF.